This is a list of T cell receptor beta chains from one sample in a study of blood T cell repertoires in COVID-19. Profiled with immunoSEQ multiplex PCR; TCRdb holds only in-frame clones, not every one. The sample has some 56,000 clones, 80% to 90% seen once. Sequencing was carried out using peripheral blood. The receptor set was obtained from an older woman with COVID-19, enrolled during active disease. CDR3s include the opening cysteine and the closing phenylalanine or tryptophan. The D gene is left open where the match is weak.

j_call,d_call,v_call,cdr3_aa
TRBJ1-6,NA,TRBV4-1,CASSLIFINSPLHF
TRBJ1-5,NA,TRBV19,CASTRRGQIQPQHF
TRBJ1-1,NA,TRBV4-2,CASSQVRGQGPAMNTEAFF
TRBJ2-7,NA,TRBV3-1/TRBV3-2,CASSQHRDSYEQYF
TRBJ1-5,TRBD1,TRBV19,CASSPGTAGNQPQHF
TRBJ2-1,TRBD2,TRBV20-1,CSASPLASGYNEQFF
TRBJ1-5,NA,TRBV18,CASSPIMAGPFNQPQHF
TRBJ2-1,NA,TRBV5-4,CASSSNRAYNEQFF
TRBJ2-7,TRBD1,TRBV11-2,CASSPGQGTSYEQYF
TRBJ2-7,NA,TRBV15,CATSRPSPFSYEQYF
TRBJ1-5,NA,TRBV28,CASSLVRERQPQHF
TRBJ2-3,TRBD2,TRBV11-2,CASSPSLAGTDTQYF
TRBJ1-5,NA,TRBV27,CATAGFAGEDQPQHF
TRBJ2-1,TRBD2,TRBV19,CASSIASGKSLLGNEQFF
TRBJ2-1,NA,TRBV6-4,CASSEAGGSSTNEQFF
TRBJ1-2,NA,TRBV18,CASSPPTGKPYGYTF
TRBJ2-7,NA,TRBV28,CASNPSGRNQYEQYF
TRBJ1-5,TRBD1,TRBV6-6,CASSYSNRGSNQPQHF
TRBJ1-4,TRBD1,TRBV9,CASSLGPGGYSATNEKLFF
TRBJ2-6,NA,TRBV6-5,CASSVSISGANVLTF
TRBJ1-6,TRBD1,TRBV27,CASTSPGQGNSPLHF
TRBJ2-1,TRBD2,TRBV19,CASTMRGLAGDEQFF
TRBJ1-1,NA,TRBV5-5,CASTLNTEAFF
TRBJ2-5,TRBD2,TRBV5-1,CARSLALSGREETQYF
TRBJ2-3,NA,TRBV27,CASSFRGNGRGTDTQYF
TRBJ2-7,TRBD2,TRBV7-2,CASSLGVGREADF
TRBJ1-1,NA,TRBV30,CAWSVGGPLEAFF
TRBJ2-3,TRBD2,TRBV9,CASSVGAAGAPLETQYF
TRBJ1-1,TRBD1,TRBV10-3,CAISPRGTGDTEAFF
TRBJ1-3,TRBD1,TRBV5-1,CASSLAGTGNSGNTIYF
TRBJ2-2,NA,TRBV9,CASSTPQQGGDTGELFF
TRBJ2-1,TRBD1,TRBV2,CASSRGTGRDEQFF
TRBJ1-4,TRBD1,TRBV27,CASSLRDRGPNEKLFF
TRBJ2-7,NA,TRBV5-4,CASSLSGRTYEQYF
TRBJ2-3,NA,TRBV7-9,CASSLDREFTDTQYF
TRBJ1-2,NA,TRBV5-1,CASSASGGDYGYTF
TRBJ1-6,TRBD1,TRBV28,CGAGTAYNSPLHF
TRBJ2-5,TRBD1,TRBV4-1,CASSRLQGYQETQYF
TRBJ2-3,TRBD2,TRBV3-1/TRBV3-2,CASSRRLAGGGDTQYF
TRBJ1-2,TRBD1,TRBV7-8,CASSPTRQGFGDGYTF
TRBJ1-2,NA,TRBV9,CASQGHTQGNYGYTF
TRBJ1-2,NA,TRBV19,CASSIAGVGYTF